Following are 18 T cell receptor beta chains from one sample sequenced in a study of T cell responses to AZD1222 COVID-19 vaccine. TCRdb keeps only in-frame clones here, not all; method: immunoSEQ multiplex PCR. The data hold approximately 82,000 clones, with approximately 90% observed a single time. Sequences were derived from peripheral blood, sampled 28 days after the second AZD1222 dose. These receptors were collected from an adult who received the AZD1222 COVID-19 vaccine.

The genes are TRBV20-1 and TRBJ2-3; D is possibly TRBD2 (7 bases). Trimming shortened V by 3 bases and J by 4 bases, and 17 bases separated the two germline ends. The CDR3 sequence is 15 residues long. Looked up from germline, CDR1 is DFQATT and CDR2 is SNEGSKA (reference sequence). DNA of the CDR3: TGCAGTGCTAGTGGGGGGGCCGGGGTGGCAGATACGCAGTATTTT. Translation gives CSASGGAGVADTQYF.

The V call is TRBV6-5, the J call TRBJ2-1; a possible D gene is TRBD2 (7 bases). There are 13 residues in the CDR3. The germline V gene has CDR1 MNHEY and CDR2 SVGAGI. V lost 7 bases and J lost 7, with 14 bases in between. CDR3 DNA sequence: TGTGCCAGCACCGAGGGGGGGGGTAATGAGCAGTTCTTC. Encoded protein: CASTEGGGNEQFF.

CDR3 amino acids: CASSQGAGAGETQYF. DNA of the CDR3: TGTGCCAGCAGCCAAGGTGCGGGGGCAGGAGAGACCCAGTACTTC. The chain carries TRBV3-1 (or the pseudogene TRBV3-2) and TRBJ2-5; possible D gene TRBD2, 7 bases. V was clipped by 1 base and J by 4 bases, with 13 bases between them. The V gene's germline CDR1 is LGHDT and CDR2 YNNKEL (reference sequence). The CDR3 consists of 15 residues.

This clone was detected only once. The chain employs TRBV19 and TRBJ2-2; the D is unclear. The CDR3 has 15 residues. V dropped 4 bases and J dropped 0 bases, with 9 bases sitting between them. Germline loops: CDR1 LNHDA, CDR2 SQIVND (reference sequence). The CDR3: CASSTTYTNTGELFF. CDR3 nucleotides: TGTGCCAGTAGTACCACATATACGAACACCGGGGAGCTGTTTTTT.

The gene calls are TRBV25-1 and TRBJ2-1; 10 bases fit TRBD1. Per germline, CDR1 MGHDK and CDR2 SYGVNS. The CDR3 extends over 14 amino acids. Trimming removed 7 bases from V and 7 bases from J; junction bases left unmatched: 7. CDR3 bases: TGTGCCAGCACGGGTGGGACAGGGGCTAATGAGCAGTTCTTC. Translated: CASTGGTGANEQFF.

The rearrangement uses TRBV28 and TRBJ2-7, with a possible D match to TRBD1 (6 bases). Trimming removed 8 bases at V and 2 bases at J, with 13 bases between. Germline lookup yields CDR1 MDHEN and CDR2 SYDVKM. The CDR3 is 13 amino acids. DNA of the CDR3: TGTGCCAGCTTCAGGACAGAAGCCTACGAGCAGTACTTC. Translated: CASFRTEAYEQYF.

The chain carries TRBV6-2 or TRBV6-3 and TRBJ2-3; D may be TRBD2 (6 bases). The CDR3 is 17 residues long. Germline CDR1 and CDR2: MNHEY and SVGEGT. The germline V and J ends were trimmed by 0 bases and 0 bases, with 13 bases remaining between them. The CDR3 DNA follows: TGTGCCAGCAGTTACTCCACGGGGGTGCCTAGCACAGATACGCAGTATTTT. Protein: CASSYSTGVPSTDTQYF.

DNA of the CDR3: TGTGCCAGCAGCGTAGGCGGAGATCAAGAGACCCAGTACTTC. This codes for CASSVGGDQETQYF. The V gene is TRBV9, the J gene TRBJ2-5; D gene ambiguous. Germline CDR1 reads SGDLS; CDR2 reads YYNGEE. The CDR3 length is 14 residues. V was pared by 0 bases and J by 2 bases, with 8 bases between.

This chain joins TRBV19 and TRBJ1-4; TRBD1 matches at 8 bases. The CDR3 is 15 amino acids. Trimming took 5 bases from V and 7 from J; bases not matched to a gene: 9. Germline CDR1 LNHDA, CDR2 SQIVND (reference sequence). In nucleotides, the CDR3 is TGTGCCAGTAGTTCCCTACAGGGGGGGACTGAAAAACTGTTTTTT. It is translated as CASSSLQGGTEKLFF.

This clone has a single count. The gene calls are TRBV6-5 and TRBJ1-1, with 8 bases matching TRBD1. The CDR3 contains 15 residues. V lost 9 bases and J lost 1; bases outside the gene matches: 10. CDR1 is MNHEY and CDR2 is SVGAGI in the germline V gene. CDR3 residues: CASVMTGVRNTEAFF. The CDR3 DNA is TGTGCCAGTGTAATGACAGGGGTGAGGAACACTGAAGCTTTCTTT.

The chain has TRBV10-3 and TRBJ1-2; D call uncertain. This CDR3 has 15 amino acids. Between the trimmed V and J ends, which lost 3 bases and 3 bases, there was a span of 14 bases. Germline V gene lookup returns CDR1 ENHRY and CDR2 SYGVKD. CDR3 DNA sequence: TGTGCCATCAGTGAAGGAGTGGGCTTCGACTATGGCTACACCTTC. Amino acids: CAISEGVGFDYGYTF.

Details on this clone: The same CDR3 arises from other DNA sequences in this sample as well. V and J are TRBV28 and TRBJ1-2; D may be TRBD1 (6 bases). The CDR3 runs to 12 residues. CDR1 is MDHEN, CDR2 SYDVKM, per germline. V was pared by 6 bases and J by 6 bases, with 11 bases between. The CDR3 sequence is CASSLAGDGYTF. The CDR3, as DNA: TGTGCCAGCAGCCTCGCAGGGGATGGCTACACCTTC.

The CDR3 region is CASSWRTGENEKLFF. Written as DNA, the CDR3 is TGCGCCAGCAGCTGGAGGACAGGGGAGAATGAAAAACTGTTTTTT. The rearrangement joins TRBV5-1 to TRBJ1-4, with 9 bases aligning to TRBD1. This CDR3 has 15 amino acids. J lost 5 bases, V lost 3 bases, and 5 bases had no gene match. CDR1 and CDR2 (germline): SGHRS, YFSETQ.

The chain is built from TRBV6-5 and TRBJ1-5; D may be TRBD1 (5 bases). The CDR3 has 13 residues. Trimming removed 6 bases from V and 7 bases from J, with 13 bases in between. Per germline, CDR1 MNHEY and CDR2 SVGAGI. CDR3 sequence: CASRRQWSQPQHF. CDR3 DNA: TGTGCCAGCAGGCGACAGTGGAGCCAGCCCCAGCATTTT.

The chain couples TRBV7-2 to TRBJ1-1; unclear D gene. The CDR3 length is 13 residues. V was shortened by 5 bases and J by 6 bases, with 13 bases between the two germline ends. Germline CDR1 is SGHTA and CDR2 is FQGNSA. CDR3 sequence reads: CASSPSPGAEAFF. The CDR3 DNA reads TGTGCCAGCAGCCCCTCCCCGGGAGCTGAAGCTTTCTTT.

The J gene is TRBJ2-7, the V gene TRBV9; TRBD1 matches 8 bases. The germline gives CDR1 SGDLS, CDR2 YYNGEE. The CDR3 has 20 amino acids. Unmatched junction bases numbered 20, after V lost 2 bases and J lost 1 base. This CDR3 is CASSVPWGTGQSTESYEQYF. The CDR3 nucleotides are TGTGCCAGCAGCGTCCCCTGGGGGACAGGCCAATCGACGGAATCCTACGAGCAGTACTTC.

This clone was seen only a few times. J is TRBJ1-3 and V is TRBV9; tentatively, D is TRBD1 (5 bases). This CDR3 region has 15 residues. V gave up 3 bases and J gave up 0 bases, with 10 bases separating them. The germline CDR1 and CDR2 sequences are SGDLS and YYNGEE. The CDR3 DNA reads as TGTGCCAGCAGCGACGGACACCGCTCTGGAAACACCATATATTTT. Protein: CASSDGHRSGNTIYF.

The chain combines TRBV12-5 with TRBJ2-5; tentative D call: TRBD2 (6 bases). The CDR3 extends over 17 amino acids. Germline values: CDR1 LGHNT, CDR2 FRNRAP. Trimming removed 5 bases from V and 2 bases from J, with 21 bases in between. CDR3 nucleotides: TGTGCTAGTGGTGGCGGTGGGGACTTCGGGAGACAAGAGACCCAGTACTTC. Its translation is CASGGGGDFGRQETQYF.